The 25 T cell receptor beta chains given below trace back to one sample, sequenced in a study of STAT5B mutations in CD4+ large granular lymphocyte leukemia. Method: immunoSEQ multiplex PCR; TCRdb's copy keeps in-frame clones and lacks some. The sample holds some 21,000 clones; roughly three quarters are singletons and the top ten take roughly 0.4%. Sequenced material: CD4+ T cells from blood buffy coats. All receptors come from a human donor in good health.

This chain joins TRBV6-5 and TRBJ1-2, with D possibly TRBD1 on 6 matching bases. The V end was cut by 4 bases, the J end by 2 bases, with 11 bases between. The CDR3 extends over 14 amino acids. The V gene's germline CDR1 is MNHEY and CDR2 SVGAGI. CDR3 loop: CASSLNRENYGYTF. The CDR3 nucleotides read TGTGCCAGCAGTTTAAACAGGGAAAACTATGGCTACACCTTC.

V and J are TRBV10-3 and TRBJ1-1; 10 bases are a match to TRBD1. The CDR3 is 15 amino acids. Trimming removed 10 bases from V and 3 bases from J; junction bases left unmatched: 11. The germline CDR1 and CDR2 sequences are ENHRY and SYGVKD. The CDR3 region is CATRPGQGWDTEAFF. DNA of the CDR3: TGTGCCACTAGGCCGGGACAGGGGTGGGACACTGAAGCTTTCTTT.

This chain uses TRBV30 with TRBJ2-1; tentative D call: TRBD2 (6 bases). V lost 1 base, J lost 8 bases, and 15 bases lay in between. CDR3 length: 14 amino acids. Germline V lookup: CDR1 GTSNPN, CDR2 SVGIG (reference sequence). CDR3 amino acids: CAWSGAGIIHEQFF. CDR3 DNA: TGTGCCTGGAGTGGGGCGGGAATAATCCATGAGCAGTTCTTC.

The chain carries TRBV7-9 and TRBJ2-7, with a possible D match to TRBD1 (6 bases). Trimming took off 5 bases at V and 3 bases at J, with 14 bases between the two ends. This CDR3 region has 14 residues. Germline-derived CDR1 and CDR2 are SEHNR and FQNEAQ (reference sequence). The CDR3 nucleotides read TGTGCCAGCAGCCCCTACGGGACAAACTACGAGCAGTACTTC. Its protein product is CASSPYGTNYEQYF.

This chain joins TRBV19 and TRBJ2-7, with 11 bases aligning to TRBD2. V lost 4 bases and J lost 3; bases outside the gene matches: 5. CDR1 is LNHDA and CDR2 is SQIVND in the germline V gene (reference sequence). This CDR3 region has 15 residues. The CDR3 nucleotides are TGTGCCAGTAGTAGAACTAGCGGGAGTGGCTACGAGCAGTACTTC. This gives the protein CASSRTSGSGYEQYF.

CDR3 amino acids: CASSAPPGDTQYF. CDR3 sequence (DNA): TGTGCCAGCAGTGCCCCCCCGGGAGATACGCAGTATTTT. This chain links TRBV2 with TRBJ2-3; D gene ambiguous. The germline V and J ends were trimmed by 4 bases and 5 bases, with 10 bases remaining between them. Germline assignment: CDR1 SNHLY and CDR2 FYNNEI. The CDR3 has 13 amino acids. The complete variable domain, with remaining parts taken from reference TRBV2 and TRBJ2-3, reads EPEVTQTPSHQVTQMGQEVILRCVPISNHLYFYWYRQILGQKVEFLVSFYNNEISEKSEIFDDQFSVERPDGSNFTLKIRSTKLEDSAMYFCASSAPPGDTQYFGPGTRLTVL.

This clone was recorded once. V is TRBV7-8 and J is TRBJ2-7, with D perhaps matching TRBD1 (6 bases). The germline V gene encodes CDR1 SGHVS and CDR2 FQNEAQ. The V end lost 5 bases, the J end lost 6 bases, and 17 bases lay between the germline ends. This CDR3 comprises 14 residues. DNA for the CDR3: TGTGCCAGCAGCCCAGTGTATCAGGGGCTCGAGCAGTACTTC. It encodes CASSPVYQGLEQYF.

This rearrangement joins TRBV9 to TRBJ1-2; 10 bases fit TRBD1. CDR3 size: 16 residues. The V gene's germline CDR1 is SGDLS and CDR2 YYNGEE. After removal of 3 bases from V and 4 bases from J, the junction contained 9 bases not matched to a gene. CDR3 in DNA: TGTGCCAGCAGCGCCCATCAGACAGGGGGCAGCTATGGCTACACCTTC. As protein: CASSAHQTGGSYGYTF.

The chain links TRBV29-1 to TRBJ2-7; D possibly corresponds to TRBD1 (6 bases). The V end lost 4 bases, the J end lost 0 bases, and 19 bases lay between the germline ends. The germline V gene encodes CDR1 SQVTM and CDR2 ANQGSEA. The CDR3 covers 16 residues. The CDR3 reads CSVAGKLTGSSYEQYF. CDR3 DNA: TGCAGCGTTGCTGGGAAGCTGACAGGATCCTCCTACGAGCAGTACTTC.

This clone is a singleton in its sample. The V and J genes are TRBV11-2 and TRBJ2-7; 8 bases agree with TRBD2. Germline V CDR1 and CDR2: SGHAT, FQNNGV. CDR3 length: 16 residues. Germline trimming cut 5 bases from V and 2 bases from J; bases unmatched to any gene: 11. The CDR3 DNA reads TGTGCCAGCAGCGCCGAGACTAGCGCGATAACCTACGAGCAGTACTTC. Translating gives CASSAETSAITYEQYF.

The rearrangement joins TRBV7-2 to TRBJ2-7, with 8 bases matching TRBD1. With V trimmed by 4 bases and J by 3 bases, 14 bases remained unmatched. There are 17 residues in the CDR3. Germline CDR1 SGHTA, CDR2 FQGNSA. CDR3 sequence reads: CASSSNPRTGNNYEQYF. The CDR3, as DNA: TGTGCCAGCAGCTCCAATCCGCGGACAGGGAATAACTACGAGCAGTACTTC.

The chain recombines TRBV10-2 with TRBJ2-7, with 7 positions matching TRBD2. The CDR3 is 17 amino acids. V gave up 0 bases and J gave up 3 bases; unmatched junction bases: 11. Germline loops: CDR1 WSHSY, CDR2 SAAADI. The CDR3 DNA reads TGCGCCAGCAGTGAGTCGGGGTGGGGGGGTGGAGACTACGAGCAGTACTTC. Amino acids: CASSESGWGGGDYEQYF.

The chain joins TRBV4-1 to TRBJ2-7, with D possibly being TRBD2 (5 bases). Trimming shortened V by 2 bases and J by 0 bases, and 11 bases separated the two germline ends. Germline assignment: CDR1 MGHRA and CDR2 YSYEKL. The CDR3 extends over 15 amino acids. In DNA form, the CDR3 reads TGCGCCAGCAGCCAAAGCGGACCCCTCTCCTACGAGCAGTACTTC. It specifies CASSQSGPLSYEQYF.

The genes are TRBV11-1 and TRBJ1-4; a possible D gene is TRBD1 (5 bases). CDR3 length: 15 amino acids. The germline CDR1 and CDR2 sequences are SGHAT and FQDESV (reference sequence). V was cut by 4 bases and J by 3 bases, with 12 bases left in between. The CDR3: CASSSYLGANEKLFF. The CDR3 DNA reads as TGTGCCAGCAGCTCCTACCTGGGGGCTAATGAAAAACTGTTTTTT.

Only one count was recorded for this clone. This sequence joins TRBV11-3 and TRBJ1-1, with D uncertain. Trimming removed 5 bases from V and 0 bases from J, with 10 bases in between. This CDR3 spans 14 amino acids. Per the germline V gene, CDR1 is SGHNT and CDR2 is YENEEA. The CDR3 DNA reads TGTGCCAGCAGCGTCGGGATGTTGAACACTGAAGCTTTCTTT. Translation gives CASSVGMLNTEAFF.

The genes are TRBV7-9 and TRBJ2-3, with TRBD2 matching over 10 bases. The V segment lost 5 bases and the J segment 3 bases; nucleotides outside the gene matches: 5. CDR1 is SEHNR and CDR2 is FQNEAQ in the germline V gene (reference sequence). The CDR3 has 15 amino acids. In nucleotides, the CDR3 is TGTGCCAGCAGCGCTAGCGGGAGAGAAACAGATACGCAGTATTTT. The encoded protein is CASSASGRETDTQYF.

The gene calls are TRBV19 and TRBJ2-7, with 7 positions matching TRBD2. The CDR3 spans 14 residues. Germline V gives CDR1 LNHDA, CDR2 SQIVND (reference sequence). V shed 6 bases and J 6 bases; nucleotides not matched to a gene: 11. The CDR3 protein is CASRRVAGAGEQYF. The CDR3 nucleotides are TGTGCCAGTAGGCGGGTGGCGGGAGCGGGCGAGCAGTACTTC.

This clone was observed a few times. The chain's CDR3 is CASSESKGNTIYF. The DNA for the CDR3 is TGCGCCAGCAGTGAGTCGAAAGGAAACACCATATATTTT. J is TRBJ1-3 and V is TRBV10-2; D is uncertain. V was cut by 0 bases and J by 4 bases, with 4 bases left in between. CDR3 length: 13 amino acids. Germline V gene data show CDR1 as WSHSY and CDR2 as SAAADI.

The chain combines TRBV2 with TRBJ2-3; D is unresolved. The CDR3 runs to 12 residues. Germline V gene lookup returns CDR1 SNHLY and CDR2 FYNNEI. The germline V and J ends were trimmed by 5 bases and 2 bases, with 5 bases remaining between them. The DNA of the CDR3 is TGTGCCAGCAGTTCAAACACAGATACGCAGTATTTT. Its translation: CASSSNTDTQYF.

The chain is built from TRBV5-1 and TRBJ2-4; 7 bases fit TRBD2. The V segment lost 2 bases and the J segment 9 bases; nucleotides outside the gene matches: 8. CDR3 length: 14 amino acids. The germline V gene has CDR1 SGHRS and CDR2 YFSETQ. The CDR3 bases are TGCGCCAGCAGCTTAGGAGACCCGGGGGGCATTCAGTACTTC. It is translated as CASSLGDPGGIQYF.

This CDR3 is CASSPGRSNYGYTF. The CDR3 region has the DNA TGTGCCAGCTCACCGGGCCGGAGTAACTATGGCTACACCTTC. This chain joins TRBV18 and TRBJ1-2; no firm D call. CDR1 and CDR2 from the germline V gene are KGHSH and LQKENI. With 3 bases removed from V and 1 base from J, the gap between germline ends came to 9 bases. The CDR3 is made up of 14 amino acids.

The J gene is TRBJ2-1, the V gene TRBV11-3; the match to TRBD2 covers 7 bases. J lost 2 bases, V lost 0 bases, and 4 bases had no gene match. The V gene's germline CDR1 is SGHNT and CDR2 YENEEA. The CDR3 runs to 16 residues. This CDR3 is CASSLDPSGAYNEQFF. CDR3 DNA sequence: TGTGCCAGCAGCTTAGATCCTAGCGGTGCCTACAATGAGCAGTTCTTC.

Concerning this clone: Other nucleotide sequences in the sample specify the same CDR3. The rearrangement links TRBV5-1 to TRBJ2-3, with 14 nucleotides matching TRBD2. This CDR3 is built from 20 residues. Germline trimming cut 6 bases from V and 1 base from J; bases unmatched to any gene: 16. The germline CDR1 and CDR2 sequences are SGHRS and YFSETQ. In DNA form, the CDR3 reads TGCGCCAGCACTACCGGACTAGCGGGAGGAGTAGTGGGACGCACAGATACGCAGTATTTT. Its protein is CASTTGLAGGVVGRTDTQYF.

The chain employs TRBV6-5 and TRBJ1-1; possibly TRBD1 for D (5 bases). Trimming took 0 bases from V and 1 from J, leaving 9 bases between them. This CDR3 is 15 amino acids long. Germline CDR1 MNHEY, CDR2 SVGAGI. The DNA for the CDR3 is TGTGCCAGCAGTTACTCGGGGCCGAGGAACACTGAAGCTTTCTTT. Amino acid sequence: CASSYSGPRNTEAFF.

The chain uses TRBV6-4 and TRBJ1-2; no clear D gene. Germline V CDR1 and CDR2: MRHNA, SNTAGT. Trimming removed 6 bases from V and 1 base from J, with 18 bases in between. The CDR3 extends over 16 amino acids. CDR3 sequence reads: CASSITWREFNYGYTF. The CDR3 DNA is TGTGCCAGCAGCATAACTTGGAGAGAATTTAACTATGGCTACACCTTC.